A single sample is the source of the 17 T cell receptor beta chains below, sequenced in a study of response to subunit inactivated influenza vaccine. TCRdb processed the RT-PCR reads anew with MiXCR; each CDR3 protein has one entry. The data contain 600,000 to 850,000 distinct CDR3 sequences, about 14% of them singletons. This sample comprised PBMCs from blood, obtained around 14 days before vaccination. These receptors all come from a man between 45 and 60 years old who received an inactivated influenza vaccine.

V gene TRBV7-2 combines with J gene TRBJ2-2; 8 nucleotides agree with TRBD2. Germline loops: CDR1 SGHTA, CDR2 FQGNSA. This CDR3 spans 16 amino acids. J gave up 7 bases and V 4 bases, and 11 bases lay outside the gene matches. In nucleotides, the CDR3 is TGTGCCAGCAGCTCCCGACTAGCGCAGTATAGCGGGGAGCTGTTTTTT. Translation gives CASSSRLAQYSGELFF.

This clonotype came up a few times. An end of the junction does not agree with germline; a read error may underlie this. The chain links TRBV5-1 to TRBJ1-3; no clear D gene. The CDR3 is 14 residues long. In germline, CDR1 is SGHRS, CDR2 YFSETQ. The CDR3 DNA sequence: TGCGCCAGCAGCTTGGCCAGCTCTGAAAACACCATATATTTT. Translating it yields CASSLASSENTIYF.

This clonotype has ten or more counts. The rearrangement links TRBV3-1 to TRBJ1-1, with TRBD1 as a possible D gene (5 bases). V shed 3 bases and J shed 4 bases, with 12 bases lying between them. The CDR3 has 14 amino acids. The germline gives CDR1 LGHDT, CDR2 YNNKEL (reference sequence). DNA for the CDR3: TGTGCCAGCAGCCATACGGGGGGATCCACTGAAGCTTTCTTT. Protein sequence: CASSHTGGSTEAFF.

The chain's CDR3 is CSARVGSGGQPQHF. The CDR3 bases are TGCAGTGCTAGAGTAGGTTCGGGAGGTCAGCCCCAGCATTTT. The chain carries TRBV20-1 and TRBJ1-5; D not certain. V lost 1 base and J 6 bases, leaving 13 bases between the germline ends. Germline lookup yields CDR1 DFQATT and CDR2 SNEGSKA (reference sequence). The CDR3 runs 14 residues.

The chain employs TRBV6-2 or TRBV6-3 and TRBJ2-7; either TRBD1 or TRBD2 may fit D (5 bases each). CDR1 is MNHEY, CDR2 SVGEGT, per germline. Trimming cost V 4 bases and J 3 bases, with 16 bases left between them. The CDR3 consists of 15 residues. This chain's CDR3 is CASSWGGTFVYEQYF. The CDR3 bases are TGTGCCAGCAGTTGGGGTGGGACGTTCGTCTACGAGCAGTACTTC.

This chain uses TRBV7-9 with TRBJ1-2; D is uncertain. V lost 5 bases and J 5 bases, leaving 18 bases between the germline ends. Germline lookup yields CDR1 SEHNR and CDR2 FQNEAQ (reference sequence). CDR3 length equals 15 residues. As DNA, the CDR3 is TGTGCCAGCAGCAACCGCCCCACTCAACCATATGGCTACACCTTC. Translation: CASSNRPTQPYGYTF.

This clonotype was seen many times. The CDR3: CASSVYLDRGFNEQFF. The CDR3 coding sequence is TGTGCCAGCAGTGTATATTTGGACAGGGGGTTTAATGAGCAGTTCTTC. This chain links TRBV27 with TRBJ2-1; 10 bases are shared with TRBD1. CDR1 is MNHEY, CDR2 SMNVEV, per germline (reference sequence). The CDR3 extends over 16 amino acids. After removal of 5 bases from V and 7 bases from J, the junction contained 11 bases not matched to a gene.

This sequence joins TRBV12-3 or TRBV12-4 and TRBJ2-1; 9 positions agree with TRBD2. This CDR3 has 17 amino acids. After removal of 4 bases from V and 6 bases from J, the junction contained 13 bases not matched to a gene. CDR3 protein: CASSSWRMSGGSNEQFF. The CDR3 DNA is TGTGCCAGCAGTTCCTGGCGCATGAGCGGGGGGAGCAATGAGCAGTTCTTC.

In this sample, this clonotype turned up a few times. The chain recombines TRBV15 with TRBJ1-1; tentatively, D is TRBD1 (6 bases). The CDR3 covers 14 residues. Germline-derived CDR1 and CDR2 are LNHNV and YYDKDF (reference sequence). V lost 0 bases and J 4 bases, leaving 9 bases between the germline ends. The CDR3 reads CATSRDRGPTEAFF. The CDR3 DNA follows: TGTGCCACCAGCAGAGACAGGGGACCCACTGAAGCTTTCTTT.

The chain joins TRBV12-3 or TRBV12-4 to TRBJ1-5; a possible D gene is TRBD1 (5 bases). V was pared by 3 bases and J by 6 bases, with 12 bases between. CDR3 length: 14 residues. The CDR3 sequence: CASSFGGASQPQHF. The CDR3 DNA reads TGTGCCAGCAGTTTTGGCGGGGCGAGTCAGCCCCAGCATTTT.

The chain joins TRBV7-9 to TRBJ2-1, with 8 bases matching TRBD1. CDR3 size: 16 residues. The germline CDR1 and CDR2 sequences are SEHNR and FQNEAQ (reference sequence). Unmatched junction bases numbered 10, after V lost 4 bases and J lost 5 bases. The CDR3 loop is CASSSLPGQGNNEQFF. CDR3 coding DNA: TGTGCCAGCAGCTCCTTACCCGGACAGGGCAACAATGAGCAGTTCTTC.

This clonotype was observed a few times. The J gene is TRBJ1-1, the V gene TRBV27; D gene unclear. The germline V and J ends were trimmed by 5 bases and 10 bases, with 23 bases remaining between them. The CDR3 is made up of 15 amino acids. The germline V gene encodes CDR1 MNHEY and CDR2 SMNVEV (reference sequence). The CDR3 bases are TGTGCCAGCAGTGATAATTCTCCGGGATCTCGGGCAGCTTTCTTT. Its protein product is CASSDNSPGSRAAFF.

J is TRBJ2-3 and V is TRBV2; D is possibly TRBD1 (6 bases). Germline V CDR1 and CDR2: SNHLY, FYNNEI. V was clipped by 6 bases and J by 10 bases, with 8 bases between them. The CDR3 has 10 residues. DNA of the CDR3: TGTGCCAGCAGGGGGGCGTCGCAGTATTTT. Translated: CASRGASQYF.

The V gene is TRBV29-1, the J gene TRBJ2-7, with 8 nucleotides matching TRBD2. This CDR3 has 14 residues. J was trimmed by 4 bases and V by 2 bases; bases with no gene match: 7. Germline V gives CDR1 SQVTM, CDR2 ANQGSEA. The CDR3, as DNA: TGCAGCGTTGAATTGGCTAGCGGGTCTTACGAGCAGTACTTC. Translating it yields CSVELASGSYEQYF.

This clonotype was observed a handful of times. The chain couples TRBV7-2 to TRBJ2-1; 10 bases map to TRBD2. The CDR3 contains 16 residues. V shed 5 bases and J 3 bases; nucleotides not matched to a gene: 7. Germline V gives CDR1 SGHTA, CDR2 FQGNSA. The CDR3 DNA reads TGTGCCAGCAGCCTCGGGGCTAGCGGGAGCTACAATGAGCAGTTCTTC. Amino acids: CASSLGASGSYNEQFF.

This clonotype came up many times. CDR3 nucleotides: TGCAGCGTTCTTTCCTCGACTAGGCGCGGCAATGAGCAGTTCTTC. It translates to CSVLSSTRRGNEQFF. V gene TRBV29-1 combines with J gene TRBJ2-1; TRBD2 is a possible D gene (6 bases). Germline CDR1 and CDR2: SQVTM and ANQGSEA. The V end lost 5 bases, the J end lost 6 bases, and 20 bases lay between the germline ends. This CDR3 has 15 residues.

The genes are TRBV7-8 and TRBJ1-1; 9 nucleotides match TRBD1. CDR3 length: 14 residues. The junction had 5 bases not matched to a gene; V was cut back by 5 bases and J by 4 bases. Germline assignment: CDR1 SGHVS and CDR2 FQNEAQ. The CDR3 loop reads CASSEQGASTEAFF. The CDR3 DNA is TGTGCCAGCAGCGAACAGGGGGCTAGCACTGAAGCTTTCTTT.